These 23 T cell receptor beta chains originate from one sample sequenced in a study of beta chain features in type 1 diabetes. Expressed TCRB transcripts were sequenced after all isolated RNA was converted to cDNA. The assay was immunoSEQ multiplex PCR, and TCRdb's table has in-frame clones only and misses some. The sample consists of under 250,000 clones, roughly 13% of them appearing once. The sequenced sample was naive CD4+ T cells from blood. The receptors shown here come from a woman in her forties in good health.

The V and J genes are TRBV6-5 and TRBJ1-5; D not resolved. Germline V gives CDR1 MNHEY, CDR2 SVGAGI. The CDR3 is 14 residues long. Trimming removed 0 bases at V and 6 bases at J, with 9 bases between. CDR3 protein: CASSYSGSGQPQHF. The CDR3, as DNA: TGTGCCAGCAGTTACTCCGGTTCTGGTCAGCCCCAGCATTTT.

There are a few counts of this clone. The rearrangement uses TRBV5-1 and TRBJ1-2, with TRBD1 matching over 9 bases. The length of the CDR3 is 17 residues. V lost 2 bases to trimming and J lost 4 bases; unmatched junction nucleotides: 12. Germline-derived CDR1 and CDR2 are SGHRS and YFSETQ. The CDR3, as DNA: TGCGCCAGCAGCTTACCCGTACCGGGACAGGGAACCTATGGCTACACCTTC. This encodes CASSLPVPGQGTYGYTF.

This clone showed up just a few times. The CDR3 DNA reads as TGTGCCAGCAGCTTGGACAGGAGAGTTTCCGGGGCCAACGTCCTGACTTTC. Translating it yields CASSLDRRVSGANVLTF. The rearrangement links TRBV11-2 to TRBJ2-6; 7 nucleotides align to TRBD1. The CDR3 totals 17 residues. With V trimmed by 3 bases and J by 4 bases, 9 bases remained unmatched. Looked up from germline, CDR1 is SGHAT and CDR2 is FQNNGV.

Written as DNA, the CDR3 is TGCGCCAGCAGCCCCTACCCTATGGGACAGGGGCAGACTGAAGCTTTCTTT. It translates to CASSPYPMGQGQTEAFF. V is TRBV5-1 and J is TRBJ1-1, with 10 nucleotides matching TRBD1. Looked up from germline, CDR1 is SGHRS and CDR2 is YFSETQ. The CDR3 runs 17 residues. V dropped 4 bases and J dropped 5; count of bases not matched to a gene: 14.

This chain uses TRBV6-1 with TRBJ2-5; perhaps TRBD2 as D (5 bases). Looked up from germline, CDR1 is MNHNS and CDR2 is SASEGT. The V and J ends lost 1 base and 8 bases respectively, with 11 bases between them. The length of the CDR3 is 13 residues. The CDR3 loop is CASSEDGIGTQYF. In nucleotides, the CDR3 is TGTGCCAGCAGTGAAGACGGGATAGGAACCCAGTACTTC.

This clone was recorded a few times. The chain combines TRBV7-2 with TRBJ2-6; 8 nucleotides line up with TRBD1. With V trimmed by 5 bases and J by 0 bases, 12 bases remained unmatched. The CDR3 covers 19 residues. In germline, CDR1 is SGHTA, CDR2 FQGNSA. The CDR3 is CASSLGPGTGLSGANVLTF. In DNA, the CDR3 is TGTGCCAGCAGCCTGGGTCCCGGGACAGGCCTCTCTGGGGCCAACGTCCTGACTTTC.

CDR3: CASSVLQGSEQFF. DNA for the CDR3: TGTGCCAGCAGTGTACTACAGGGGAGTGAGCAGTTCTTC. The gene calls are TRBV2 and TRBJ2-1, with 7 bases lining up with TRBD1. Germline V gene data show CDR1 as SNHLY and CDR2 as FYNNEI. Germline trimming cut 4 bases from V and 9 bases from J; bases unmatched to any gene: 6. The CDR3 is 13 amino acids.

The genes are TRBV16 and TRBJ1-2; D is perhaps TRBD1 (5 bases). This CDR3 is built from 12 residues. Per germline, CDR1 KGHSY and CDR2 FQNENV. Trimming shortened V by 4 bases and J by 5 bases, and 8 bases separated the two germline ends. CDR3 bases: TGTGCCAGCAGCCCGACAGAGTATGGCTACACCTTC. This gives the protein CASSPTEYGYTF.

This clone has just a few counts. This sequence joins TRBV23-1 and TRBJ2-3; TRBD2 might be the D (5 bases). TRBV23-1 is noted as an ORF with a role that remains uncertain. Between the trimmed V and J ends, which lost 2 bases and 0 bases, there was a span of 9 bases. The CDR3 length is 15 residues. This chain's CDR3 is CASSQRRRSTDTQYF. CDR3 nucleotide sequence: TGCGCCAGCAGTCAACGTAGGAGGAGCACAGATACGCAGTATTTT.

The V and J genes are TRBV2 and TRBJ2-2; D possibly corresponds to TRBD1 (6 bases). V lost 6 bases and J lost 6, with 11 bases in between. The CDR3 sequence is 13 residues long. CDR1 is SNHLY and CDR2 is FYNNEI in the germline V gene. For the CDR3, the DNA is TGTGCCAGCAGAGAATACAGGGCCGGGGAGCTGTTTTTT. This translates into CASREYRAGELFF.

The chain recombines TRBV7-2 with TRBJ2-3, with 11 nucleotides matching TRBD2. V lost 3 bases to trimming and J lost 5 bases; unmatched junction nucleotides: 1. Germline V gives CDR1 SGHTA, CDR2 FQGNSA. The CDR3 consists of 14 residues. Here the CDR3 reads CASSFSGGGDTQYF. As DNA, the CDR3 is TGTGCCAGCAGCTTTAGCGGGGGGGGAGATACGCAGTATTTT. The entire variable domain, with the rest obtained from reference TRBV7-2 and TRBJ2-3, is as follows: GAGVSQSPSNKVTEKGKDVELRCDPISGHTALYWYRQSLGQGLEFLIYFQGNSAPDKSGLPSDRFSAERTGGSVSTLTIQRTQQEDSAVYLCASSFSGGGDTQYFGPGTRLTVL.

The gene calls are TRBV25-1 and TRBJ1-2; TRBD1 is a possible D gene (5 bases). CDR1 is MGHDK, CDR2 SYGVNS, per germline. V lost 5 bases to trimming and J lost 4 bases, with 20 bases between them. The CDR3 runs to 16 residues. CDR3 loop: CASSQSRVNRPYGYTF. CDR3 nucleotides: TGTGCCAGCAGTCAGTCCAGGGTTAACCGCCCCTATGGCTACACCTTC.

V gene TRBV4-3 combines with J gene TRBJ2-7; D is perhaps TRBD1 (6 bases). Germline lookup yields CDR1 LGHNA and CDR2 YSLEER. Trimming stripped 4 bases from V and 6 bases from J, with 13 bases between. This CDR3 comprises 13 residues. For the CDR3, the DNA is TGCGCCAGCAGCCGAACACAGGGTTTCGAGCAGTACTTC. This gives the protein CASSRTQGFEQYF.

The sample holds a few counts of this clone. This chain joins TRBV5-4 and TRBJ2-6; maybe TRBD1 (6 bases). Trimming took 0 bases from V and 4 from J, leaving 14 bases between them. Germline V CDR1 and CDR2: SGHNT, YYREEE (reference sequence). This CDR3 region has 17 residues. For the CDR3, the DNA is TGTGCCAGCAGCTTGGCTTCAACAGGGTCCGGGGCCAACGTCCTGACTTTC. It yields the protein CASSLASTGSGANVLTF.

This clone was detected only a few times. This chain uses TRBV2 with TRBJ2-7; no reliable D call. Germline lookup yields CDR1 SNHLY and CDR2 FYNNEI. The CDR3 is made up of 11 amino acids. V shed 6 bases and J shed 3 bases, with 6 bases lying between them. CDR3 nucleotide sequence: TGTGCCAGCAGCTCCCTCTACGAGCAGTACTTC. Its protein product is CASSSLYEQYF.

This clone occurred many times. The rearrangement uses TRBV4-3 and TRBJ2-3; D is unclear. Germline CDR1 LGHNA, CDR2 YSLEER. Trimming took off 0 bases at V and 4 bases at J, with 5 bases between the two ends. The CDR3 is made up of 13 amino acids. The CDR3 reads CASSQDIPDTQYF. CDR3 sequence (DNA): TGCGCCAGCAGCCAAGATATCCCAGATACGCAGTATTTT.

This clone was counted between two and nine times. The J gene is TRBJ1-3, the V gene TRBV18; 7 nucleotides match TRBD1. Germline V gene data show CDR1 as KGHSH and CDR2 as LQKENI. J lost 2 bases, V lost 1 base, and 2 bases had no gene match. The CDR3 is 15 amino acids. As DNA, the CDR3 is TGTGCCAGCTCACCACTGGGACAGACTGGAAACACCATATATTTT. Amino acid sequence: CASSPLGQTGNTIYF.

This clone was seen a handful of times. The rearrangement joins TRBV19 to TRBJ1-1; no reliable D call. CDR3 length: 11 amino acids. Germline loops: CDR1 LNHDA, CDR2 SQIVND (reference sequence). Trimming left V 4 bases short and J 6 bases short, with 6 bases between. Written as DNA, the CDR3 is TGTGCCAGTAGTAGGAGATCTGAAGCTTTCTTT. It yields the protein CASSRRSEAFF.

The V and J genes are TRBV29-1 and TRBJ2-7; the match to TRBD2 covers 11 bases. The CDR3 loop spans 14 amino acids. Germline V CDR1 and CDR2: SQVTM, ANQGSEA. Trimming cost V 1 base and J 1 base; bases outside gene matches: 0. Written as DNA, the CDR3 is TGCAGCGTTGAAGGGACTAGCGGGTCCTACGAGCAGTACTTC. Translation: CSVEGTSGSYEQYF.

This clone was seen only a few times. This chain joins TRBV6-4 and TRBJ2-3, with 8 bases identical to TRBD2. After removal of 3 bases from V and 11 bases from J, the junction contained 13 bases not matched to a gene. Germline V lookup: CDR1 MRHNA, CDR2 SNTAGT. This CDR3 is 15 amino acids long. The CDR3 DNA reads TGTGCCAGCAGTGAAAGGCTAGCGGGTCCCCAAGGGCAGTATTTT. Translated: CASSERLAGPQGQYF.

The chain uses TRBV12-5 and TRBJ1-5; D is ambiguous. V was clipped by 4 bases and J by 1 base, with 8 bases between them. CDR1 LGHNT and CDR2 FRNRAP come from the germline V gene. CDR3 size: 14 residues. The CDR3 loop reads CASGSGESNQPQHF. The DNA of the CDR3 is TGTGCTAGTGGTTCGGGAGAGAGCAATCAGCCCCAGCATTTT. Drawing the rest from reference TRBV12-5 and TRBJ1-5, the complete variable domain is DARVTQTPRHKVTEMGQEVTMRCQPILGHNTVFWYRQTMMQGLELLAYFRNRAPLDDSGMPKDRFSAEMPDATLATLKIQPSEPRDSAVYFCASGSGESNQPQHFGDGTRLSIL.

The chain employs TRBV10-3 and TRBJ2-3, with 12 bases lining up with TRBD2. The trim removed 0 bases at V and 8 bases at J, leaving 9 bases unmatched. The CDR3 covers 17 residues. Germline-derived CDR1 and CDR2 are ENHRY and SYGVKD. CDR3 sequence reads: CAISESILTSGGTTQYF. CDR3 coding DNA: TGTGCCATCAGTGAGTCGATCTTAACTAGCGGGGGGACTACGCAGTATTTT.

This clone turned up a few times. The CDR3 DNA is TGCAGCGTTGCGGGACAGATGAACACCGGGGAGCTGTTTTTT. Translation gives CSVAGQMNTGELFF. The rearrangement joins TRBV29-1 to TRBJ2-2, with 7 bases fitting TRBD1. Unmatched junction bases numbered 3, after V lost 4 bases and J lost 1 base. CDR1 and CDR2 (germline): SQVTM, ANQGSEA. The CDR3 spans 14 residues.